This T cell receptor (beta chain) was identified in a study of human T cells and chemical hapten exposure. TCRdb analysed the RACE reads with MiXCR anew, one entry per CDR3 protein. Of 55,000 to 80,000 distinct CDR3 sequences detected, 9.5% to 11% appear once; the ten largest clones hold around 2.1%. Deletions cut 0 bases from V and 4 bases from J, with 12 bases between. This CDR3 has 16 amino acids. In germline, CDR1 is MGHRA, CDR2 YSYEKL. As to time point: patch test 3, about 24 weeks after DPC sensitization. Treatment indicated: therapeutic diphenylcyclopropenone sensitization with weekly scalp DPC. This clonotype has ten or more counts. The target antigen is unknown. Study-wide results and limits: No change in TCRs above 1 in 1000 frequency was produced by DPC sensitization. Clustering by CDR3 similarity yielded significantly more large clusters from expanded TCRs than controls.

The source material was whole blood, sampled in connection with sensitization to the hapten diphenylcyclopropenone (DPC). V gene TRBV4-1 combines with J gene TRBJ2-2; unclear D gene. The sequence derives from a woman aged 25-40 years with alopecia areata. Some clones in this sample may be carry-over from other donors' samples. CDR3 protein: CASSQDLDGGTGELFF. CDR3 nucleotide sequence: TGCGCCAGCAGCCAAGACCTGGACGGTGGCACCGGGGAGCTGTTTTTT.